This TCR beta chain stems from a study of shared clonotypes between healthy human individuals. Study-level background: Plates per donor: three CD4 naive, three CD4 memory, two CD8 naive, one CD8 memory. Study outcomes and limitations: Sampling involved blood alone; tissue repertoires likely differ. A handful of donors shared approximately 5% of their naive CD4 clonotypes.

CD45RO-negative, CCR7-selected cells formed the naive CD8 fraction, which excluded terminally differentiated effector memory CD45RA+ cells. About this clone itself: Its antigen remains unknown.

Trimming cost V 5 bases and J 4 bases; bases outside gene matches: 11. The V gene's germline CDR1 is MNHEY and CDR2 SVGAGI. The CDR3 extends over 15 amino acids. Using 200 ng DNA, roughly 33,000 T cell genomes, the sorted-subset replicate PCRs were run. Only in-frame clones appear in the TCRdb table, and some are missing; sequencing was by immunoSEQ multiplex PCR. The repertoire holds around 1.9 million clones, with about 93% as singletons. Sample: naive CD8+ T cells from PBMCs. The chain carries TRBV6-5 and TRBJ2-7; the match to TRBD1 covers 7 bases. This receptor was identified in a man aged 18 to 30 in good health. Some clones in this sample may be carry-over from other donors' samples. The CDR3 region is CASSPHRTGLYEQYF. DNA of the CDR3: TGTGCCAGCAGTCCCCACCGGACAGGTTTATACGAGCAGTACTTC.